A single sample gave rise to the 3 T cell receptor beta chains below, sequenced in a study of CD8 T cells in Susac syndrome. When the RNA was reverse transcribed, random hexamers were used with an input of roughly 0.45 to 1 ug. TCRdb fed the immunoSEQ multiplex PCR reads into MiXCR, producing one record per CDR3 protein. The table lists 300,000 or so distinct CDR3 sequences, just over 90% of them singletons. Specimen: CD4+ T cells from PBMCs. Source of these receptors: a human donor with multiple sclerosis.

Comment on this clonotype: Mismatch with germline at one junction end may stem from a read error. In DNA, the CDR3 is TGTGCTAGCAGCCCCGGGACAGGGAATTGGGAGCAGTTCTTC. It yields the protein CASSPGTGNWEQFF. The rearrangement joins TRBV7-7 to TRBJ2-1, with 9 positions matching TRBD1. This CDR3 region has 14 residues. Germline V gives CDR1 SSHAT, CDR2 FNYEAQ (reference sequence).

This rearrangement joins TRBV6-6 to TRBJ2-1; tentative D call: TRBD1 (6 bases). Germline V gene lookup returns CDR1 MNHNY and CDR2 SVGAGI (reference sequence). Trimming took 7 bases from V and 4 from J, leaving 14 bases between them. This CDR3 contains 14 residues. The CDR3 region is CASTGQRVYNEQFF. CDR3 bases: TGTGCCAGCACCGGACAGCGAGTTTACAATGAGCAGTTCTTC.

The chain carries TRBV12-3 or TRBV12-4 and TRBJ2-3, with D perhaps matching TRBD2 (6 bases). This CDR3 spans 15 amino acids. The germline V and J ends were trimmed by 6 bases and 6 bases, with 19 bases remaining between them. This CDR3 reads CASSLGGAAIDTQYF. The CDR3 DNA sequence: TGTGCCAGCAGCCTTGGCGGGGCGGCCATCGATACGCAGTATTTT.